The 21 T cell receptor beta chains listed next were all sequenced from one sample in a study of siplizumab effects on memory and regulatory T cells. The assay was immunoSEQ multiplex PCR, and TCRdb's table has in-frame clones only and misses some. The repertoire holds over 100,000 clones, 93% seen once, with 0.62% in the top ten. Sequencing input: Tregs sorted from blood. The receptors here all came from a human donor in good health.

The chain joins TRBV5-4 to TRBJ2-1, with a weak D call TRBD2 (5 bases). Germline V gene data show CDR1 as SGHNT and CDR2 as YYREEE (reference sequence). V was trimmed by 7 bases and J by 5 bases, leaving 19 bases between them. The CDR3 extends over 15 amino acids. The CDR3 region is CASQPGLPQNNEQFF. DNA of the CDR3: TGTGCCAGCCAACCCGGACTCCCCCAAAACAATGAGCAGTTCTTC.

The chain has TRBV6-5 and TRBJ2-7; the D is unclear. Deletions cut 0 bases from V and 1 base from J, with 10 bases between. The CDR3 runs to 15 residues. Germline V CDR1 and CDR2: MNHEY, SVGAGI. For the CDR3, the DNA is TGTGCCAGCAGTTACTCCCCTCTCACTTCCTACGAGCAGTACTTC. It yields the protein CASSYSPLTSYEQYF.

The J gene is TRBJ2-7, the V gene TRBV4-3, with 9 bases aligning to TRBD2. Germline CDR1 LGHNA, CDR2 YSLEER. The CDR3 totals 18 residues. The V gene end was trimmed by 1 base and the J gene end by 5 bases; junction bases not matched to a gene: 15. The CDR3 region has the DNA TGCGCCAGCAGCCAAGGCCGCCTCGAGCGGGAGGCTCTCGACGAGCAGTACTTC. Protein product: CASSQGRLEREALDEQYF.

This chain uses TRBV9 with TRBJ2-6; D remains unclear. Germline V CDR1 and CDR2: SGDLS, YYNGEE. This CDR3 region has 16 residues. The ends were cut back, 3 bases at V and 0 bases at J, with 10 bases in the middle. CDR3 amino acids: CASSAGHSSGANVLTF. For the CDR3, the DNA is TGTGCCAGCAGCGCGGGCCACAGCTCTGGGGCCAACGTCCTGACTTTC.

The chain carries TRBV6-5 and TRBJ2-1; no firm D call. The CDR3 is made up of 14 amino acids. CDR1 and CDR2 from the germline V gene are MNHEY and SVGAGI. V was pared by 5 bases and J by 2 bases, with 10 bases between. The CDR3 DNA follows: TGTGCCAGCAGTCCGCTAGAAACCTACAATGAGCAGTTCTTC. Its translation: CASSPLETYNEQFF.

The CDR3 bases are TGCAGCGTTTATTCCAGCGGGAGGGCAGATACGCAGTATTTT. Its translation: CSVYSSGRADTQYF. The chain has TRBV29-1 and TRBJ2-3; 10 bases match TRBD2. Trimming took 5 bases from V and 4 from J; bases not matched to a gene: 6. The germline V gene encodes CDR1 SQVTM and CDR2 ANQGSEA. The CDR3 contains 14 residues.

For the CDR3, the DNA is TGCGCCAGCAGCTTGAACTTAGGGAAGGAAGGCTACACCTTC. Amino acids: CASSLNLGKEGYTF. V and J are TRBV5-1 and TRBJ1-2; D not resolved. The germline V gene encodes CDR1 SGHRS and CDR2 YFSETQ. CDR3 size: 14 residues. Trimming shortened V by 1 base and J by 8 bases, and 15 bases separated the two germline ends.

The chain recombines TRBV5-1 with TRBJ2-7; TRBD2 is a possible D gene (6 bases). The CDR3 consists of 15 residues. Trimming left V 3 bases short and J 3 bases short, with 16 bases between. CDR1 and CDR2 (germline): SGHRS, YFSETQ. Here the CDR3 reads CASSWQGGALYEQYF. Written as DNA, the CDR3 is TGCGCCAGCAGCTGGCAGGGCGGGGCCCTCTACGAGCAGTACTTC.

CDR3 region: CASSFGTGNTEAFF. DNA for the CDR3: TGTGCCAGCAGCTTTGGGACAGGGAACACTGAAGCTTTCTTT. V and J are TRBV7-9 and TRBJ1-1; TRBD1 matches 8 bases. This CDR3 spans 14 amino acids. Germline CDR1 is SEHNR and CDR2 is FQNEAQ (reference sequence). After removal of 3 bases from V and 1 base from J, the junction contained 1 base not matched to a gene. Filled out from reference TRBV7-9 and TRBJ1-1, the complete variable domain reads DTGVSQNPRHKITKRGQNVTFRCDPISEHNRLYWYRQTLGQGPEFLTYFQNEAQLEKSRLLSDRFSAERPKGSFSTLEIQRTEQGDSAMYLCASSFGTGNTEAFFGQGTRLTVV.

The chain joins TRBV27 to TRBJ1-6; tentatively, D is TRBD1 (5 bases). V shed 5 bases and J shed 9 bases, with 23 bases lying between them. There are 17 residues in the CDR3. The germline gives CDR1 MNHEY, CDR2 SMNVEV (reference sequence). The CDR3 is CASSPLQIGVLRSPLHF. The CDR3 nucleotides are TGTGCCAGCAGTCCATTACAGATAGGGGTTCTACGTTCACCCCTCCACTTT.

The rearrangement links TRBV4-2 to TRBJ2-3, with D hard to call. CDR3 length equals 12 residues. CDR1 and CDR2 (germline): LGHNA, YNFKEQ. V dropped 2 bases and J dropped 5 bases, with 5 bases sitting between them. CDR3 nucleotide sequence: TGTGCCAGCAGCCAATATGGAGATACGCAGTATTTT. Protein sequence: CASSQYGDTQYF.

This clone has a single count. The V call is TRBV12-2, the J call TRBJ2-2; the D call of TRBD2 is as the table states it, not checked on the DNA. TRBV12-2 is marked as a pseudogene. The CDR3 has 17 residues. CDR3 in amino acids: CASQVLVAGGPTGELFF. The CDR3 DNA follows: TGTGCAAGCCAAGTTTTGGTAGCGGGAGGGCCCACCGGGGAGCTGTTTTTT.

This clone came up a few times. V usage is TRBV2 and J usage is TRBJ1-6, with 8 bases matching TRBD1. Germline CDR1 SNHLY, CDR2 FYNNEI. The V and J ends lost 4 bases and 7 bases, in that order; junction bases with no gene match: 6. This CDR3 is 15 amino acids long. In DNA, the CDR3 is TGTGCCAGCAGTGGACAGGGGTACCCCAATTCACCCCTCCACTTT. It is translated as CASSGQGYPNSPLHF.

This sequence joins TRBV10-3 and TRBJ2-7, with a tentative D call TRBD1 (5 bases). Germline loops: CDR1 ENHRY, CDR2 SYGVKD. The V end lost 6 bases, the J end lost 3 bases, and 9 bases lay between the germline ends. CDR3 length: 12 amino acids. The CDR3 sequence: CAIRDSYYEQYF. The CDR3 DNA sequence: TGTGCCATCAGAGACAGCTACTACGAGCAGTACTTC.

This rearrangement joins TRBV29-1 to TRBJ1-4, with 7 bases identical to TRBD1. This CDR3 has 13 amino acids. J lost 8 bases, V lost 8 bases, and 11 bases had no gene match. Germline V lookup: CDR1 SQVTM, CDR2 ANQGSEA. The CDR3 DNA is TGCAGCTTTTCGACAGGGAGCGGCGAAAAACTGTTTTTT. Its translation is CSFSTGSGEKLFF.

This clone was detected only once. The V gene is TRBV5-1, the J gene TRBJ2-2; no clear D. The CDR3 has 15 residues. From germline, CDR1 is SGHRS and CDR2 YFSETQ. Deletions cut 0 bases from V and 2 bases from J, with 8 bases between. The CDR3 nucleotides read TGCGCCAGCAGCTTGGGTCACGCAAACACCGGGGAGCTGTTTTTT. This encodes CASSLGHANTGELFF.

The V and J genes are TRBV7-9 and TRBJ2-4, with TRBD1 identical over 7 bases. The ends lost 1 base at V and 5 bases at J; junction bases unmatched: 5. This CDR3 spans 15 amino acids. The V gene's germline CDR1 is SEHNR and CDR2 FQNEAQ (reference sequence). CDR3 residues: CASSLGPDRENIQYF. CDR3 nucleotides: TGTGCCAGCAGCTTAGGGCCAGACAGGGAAAACATTCAGTACTTC.

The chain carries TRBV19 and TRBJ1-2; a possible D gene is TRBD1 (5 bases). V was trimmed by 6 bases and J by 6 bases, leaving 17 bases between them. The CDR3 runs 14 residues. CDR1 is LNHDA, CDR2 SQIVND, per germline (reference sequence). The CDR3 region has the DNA TGTGCCAGTAGATCTAGGAGGATGGGGGATGGCTACACCTTC. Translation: CASRSRRMGDGYTF.

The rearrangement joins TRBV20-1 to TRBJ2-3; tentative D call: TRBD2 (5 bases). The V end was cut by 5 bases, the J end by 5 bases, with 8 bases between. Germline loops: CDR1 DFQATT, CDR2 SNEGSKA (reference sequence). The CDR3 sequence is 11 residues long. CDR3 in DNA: TGCAGTGCTGAAGAGGGAGATACGCAGTATTTT. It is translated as CSAEEGDTQYF.

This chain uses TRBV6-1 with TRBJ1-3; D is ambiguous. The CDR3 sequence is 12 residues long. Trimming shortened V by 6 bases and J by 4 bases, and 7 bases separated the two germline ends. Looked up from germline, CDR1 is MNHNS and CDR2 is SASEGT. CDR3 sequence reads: CASRRTGNTIYF. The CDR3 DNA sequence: TGTGCCAGCAGAAGAACAGGAAACACCATATATTTT.

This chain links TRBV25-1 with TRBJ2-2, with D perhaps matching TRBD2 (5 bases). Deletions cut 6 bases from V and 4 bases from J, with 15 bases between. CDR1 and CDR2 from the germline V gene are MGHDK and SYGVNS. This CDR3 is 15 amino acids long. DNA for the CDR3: TGTGCCAGCAGGAAGGGAGACACGATCACCGGGGAGCTGTTTTTT. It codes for CASRKGDTITGELFF.